Below, 5 T cell receptor beta chains from the same sample are listed, as sequenced in a study of T cells after yellow fever vaccination. MiXCR was run by TCRdb on the 5' RACE reads, yielding one entry per CDR3 protein. This sample has 600,000 to 750,000 distinct CDR3 sequences; around an eighth occur once, and the top ten carry under 15%. Here the sequenced sample was PBMCs, taken on the day of the yellow fever booster vaccination. The source of these receptors is a man aged 25 to 40 who received the YFV17D yellow fever vaccine.

The chain has TRBV11-1 and TRBJ2-7; D is possibly TRBD1 (5 bases). Looked up from germline, CDR1 is SGHAT and CDR2 is FQDESV (reference sequence). V was trimmed by 6 bases and J by 5 bases, leaving 23 bases between them. The CDR3 has 16 amino acids. The CDR3 sequence is CASRGKGQSNIDEQYF. DNA for the CDR3: TGTGCCAGCAGGGGGAAGGGGCAGTCAAATATCGACGAGCAGTACTTC.

This clonotype was seen a few times. The chain has TRBV6-2 or TRBV6-3 and TRBJ2-3; either TRBD1 or TRBD2 may supply D (5 bases each). The CDR3 has 16 residues. CDR1 is MNHEY, CDR2 SVGEGT, per germline. V dropped 6 bases and J dropped 5 bases, with 21 bases sitting between them. CDR3 protein: CASSTWDGPTIDTQYF. CDR3 DNA sequence: TGTGCCAGCAGCACCTGGGACGGGCCGACAATAGATACGCAGTATTTT.

This chain joins TRBV19 and TRBJ1-5, with D unresolved. Germline V gene data show CDR1 as LNHDA and CDR2 as SQIVND (reference sequence). Trimming cost V 0 bases and J 0 bases, with 6 bases left between them. CDR3 length equals 15 residues. This CDR3 is CASSIDVYSNQPQHF. The DNA for the CDR3 is TGTGCCAGTAGTATAGATGTGTATAGCAATCAGCCCCAGCATTTT.

The rearrangement links TRBV11-2 to TRBJ2-2, with 14 positions matching TRBD2. CDR3 size: 17 residues. Germline V gene lookup returns CDR1 SGHAT and CDR2 FQNNGV. V lost 4 bases to trimming and J lost 4 bases; unmatched junction nucleotides: 5. The CDR3 DNA follows: TGTGCCAGCAGCTCTAGACTAGCGGGAGGGTCCACCGGGGAGCTGTTTTTT. It yields the protein CASSSRLAGGSTGELFF.

This clonotype showed up just a few times. The V call is TRBV18, the J call TRBJ2-1; unclear D gene. This CDR3 comprises 13 residues. Germline V gene data show CDR1 as KGHSH and CDR2 as LQKENI. V lost 1 base, J lost 8 bases, and 9 bases lay in between. Written as DNA, the CDR3 is TGTGCCAGCTCACCACAGGGTGCGTATGAGCAGTTCTTC. Translating it yields CASSPQGAYEQFF.